A selection of T cell receptor beta chains follows, all from one sample in a study of T cells after yellow fever vaccination. TCRdb called the 5' RACE reads again in MiXCR, with one record for every CDR3 protein. Of a few hundred thousand distinct CDR3 sequences in the sample, roughly a sixth were seen once. The sample in question was PBMCs, obtained before the yellow fever booster vaccination. The receptors were gathered from a man younger than 35 who received the YFV17D yellow fever vaccine. Both conserved end residues are part of each CDR3. D genes are given only for firm matches. Clone size is shown for a subset of rows, as once, few, many or a class of expanded clone.

d_call,clone_size,v_call,j_call,cdr3_aa,cdr3_nt
TRBD2,few,TRBV30,TRBJ2-1,CAWEHKGLAGGPQFF,TGTGCCTGGGAACATAAGGGACTAGCGGGGGGGCCTCAGTTCTTC
NA,few,TRBV7-3,TRBJ2-5,CASSLAGALQETQYF,TGTGCCAGCAGCTTAGCGGGGGCCCTACAAGAGACCCAGTACTTC
NA,NA,TRBV6-2/TRBV6-3,TRBJ1-5,CASSYTIRTPGAQHF,TGTGCCAGCAGTTATACCATCCGAACCCCTGGGGCCCAGCATTTT
NA,few,TRBV7-9,TRBJ1-1,CASSPEVLTEAFF,TGTGCCAGCAGCCCGGAGGTTCTCACTGAAGCTTTCTTT
NA,NA,TRBV7-9,TRBJ2-6,CASSLNEAPGANVLTF,TGTGCCAGCAGCTTAAACGAGGCGCCTGGGGCCAACGTCCTGACTTTC
NA,many,TRBV5-1,TRBJ2-7,CASDSDRRDEQYF,TGCGCCAGCGACTCGGATCGAAGGGATGAGCAGTACTTC
NA,few,TRBV4-3,TRBJ2-1,CASSQEAGSSYNEQFF,TGCGCCAGCAGCCAAGAGGCAGGGAGCTCCTACAATGAGCAGTTCTTC
TRBD2,many,TRBV29-1,TRBJ2-3,CSVDLAGGTDTQYF,TGCAGCGTCGATCTAGCGGGGGGCACAGATACGCAGTATTTT
NA,few,TRBV4-3,TRBJ1-4,CASSQDQGGQLSEKLFF,TGCGCCAGCAGCCAAGATCAGGGAGGGCAGTTAAGCGAAAAACTGTTTTTT
TRBD1,NA,TRBV24-1,TRBJ2-1,CATTGQGGNEQFF,TGTGCCACCACTGGACAGGGGGGCAATGAGCAGTTCTTC
NA,NA,TRBV4-3,TRBJ1-1,CASSQENSYTEAFF,TGCGCCAGCAGCCAAGAGAACTCGTACACTGAAGCTTTCTTT
NA,few,TRBV7-2,TRBJ2-2,CASRTRAGELFF,TGTGCCAGCAGGACTAGGGCCGGGGAGCTGTTTTTT
TRBD2,NA,TRBV7-8,TRBJ2-1,CASSFRTSYNEQFF,TGTGCCAGCAGCTTTAGGACTAGCTACAATGAACAGTTCTTC
NA,NA,TRBV4-3,TRBJ1-1,CASSQEGTNTEAFF,TGCGCCAGCAGCCAAGAGGGGACGAACACTGAAGCTTTCTTT
TRBD1,few,TRBV30,TRBJ2-7,CAWSGRGREQYF,TGTGCCTGGAGTGGCAGGGGGCGTGAGCAGTACTTC
TRBD1,few,TRBV6-1,TRBJ2-3,CASRSQGARTDTQYF,TGTGCCAGCAGATCACAGGGGGCGCGGACAGATACGCAGTATTTT
NA,NA,TRBV7-6,TRBJ1-4,CASSLDTGGKLFF,TGTGCCAGCAGCTTAGATACCGGTGGAAAACTGTTTTTT
NA,NA,TRBV5-1,TRBJ2-1,CASSFRGQDEQFF,TGCGCCAGCAGCTTTCGGGGTCAGGATGAGCAGTTCTTC
TRBD2,NA,TRBV11-2,TRBJ2-5,CASNPRGGGETQYF,TGTGCCAGCAACCCCCGGGGGGGAGGAGAGACCCAGTACTTC
TRBD1,few,TRBV20-1,TRBJ1-2,CSASQEGAASYGYTF,TGCAGTGCTAGTCAGGAGGGGGCTGCTAGCTATGGCTACACCTTC
NA,once,TRBV20-1,TRBJ1-5,CSARVNTGPGQPQHF,TGCAGTGCTAGAGTAAATACAGGGCCTGGGCAGCCCCAGCATTTT
NA,NA,TRBV6-5,TRBJ2-7,CASSYSGDSPYEQYF,TGTGCCAGCAGTTACTCCGGGGACTCGCCCTACGAGCAGTACTTC
TRBD1,NA,TRBV7-2,TRBJ2-3,CASSPGGTAQYF,TGTGCCAGCAGCCCAGGGGGCACCGCGCAGTATTTT
TRBD2,NA,TRBV20-1,TRBJ2-3,CSAQLAGAGDTQYF,TGCAGTGCCCAACTAGCGGGGGCCGGGGATACGCAGTATTTT
NA,few,TRBV19,TRBJ1-2,CASSMWSGYNYGYTF,TGTGCCAGTAGTATGTGGTCGGGTTATAACTATGGCTACACCTTC
NA,NA,TRBV11-2,TRBJ2-3,CASTLRGPPDTQYF,TGTGCCAGCACCCTGAGGGGTCCCCCAGATACGCAGTATTTT
NA,few,TRBV20-1,TRBJ1-1,CSARPGNTEAFF,TGCAGTGCTAGACCGGGAAACACTGAAGCTTTCTTT
NA,few,TRBV20-1,TRBJ1-1,CSAREGGVPEAFF,TGCAGTGCTAGAGAGGGCGGTGTGCCTGAAGCTTTCTTT
TRBD1,NA,TRBV7-8,TRBJ2-3,CASSLGGKDRRYTDTQYF,TGTGCCAGCAGCTTAGGGGGGAAGGACAGGAGGTACACAGATACGCAGTATTTT
NA,few,TRBV2,TRBJ1-1,CASRGESGTEAFF,TGTGCCAGCAGGGGGGAATCAGGCACTGAAGCTTTCTTT
NA,few,TRBV29-1,TRBJ1-2,CSVGPGKGDGYTF,TGCAGCGTGGGACCAGGGAAGGGGGATGGCTACACCTTC
NA,NA,TRBV10-3,TRBJ1-5,CAISGSPGQGNQPQHF,TGTGCCATCAGTGGCAGTCCGGGGCAGGGCAATCAGCCCCAGCATTTT
NA,many,TRBV27,TRBJ2-5,CASSPRTRETQYF,TGTGCCAGCAGTCCTCGGACGCGGGAGACCCAGTACTTC
NA,NA,TRBV6-2/TRBV6-3,TRBJ2-1,CASSYWAGGHNEQFF,TGTGCCAGCAGTTATTGGGCAGGGGGGCACAATGAGCAGTTCTTC
TRBD1,few,TRBV6-6,TRBJ1-1,CASSAQGANTEAFF,TGTGCCAGCAGCGCCCAGGGGGCTAACACTGAAGCTTTCTTT
NA,few,TRBV12-5,TRBJ1-1,CASGPSERGLNTEAFF,TGTGCTAGTGGTCCCAGTGAGCGGGGGCTGAACACTGAAGCTTTCTTT
NA,NA,TRBV7-9,TRBJ2-3,CASSFRTDPRRDTQYF,TGTGCCAGCAGCTTTAGGACAGATCCGAGGAGAGATACGCAGTATTTT
TRBD2,few,TRBV18,TRBJ2-1,CASSPPRLAGGNEQFF,TGTGCCAGCTCACCCCCCCGACTAGCGGGTGGGAATGAGCAGTTCTTC
TRBD1,NA,TRBV2,TRBJ1-4,CASSDLGGLEKLFF,TGTGCCAGCAGTGATTTAGGGGGCCTTGAAAAACTGTTTTTT
TRBD2,few,TRBV7-3,TRBJ2-3,CASSLIAGAADTQYF,TGTGCCAGCAGCCTAATAGCGGGGGCGGCGGATACGCAGTATTTT
TRBD2,few,TRBV24-1,TRBJ2-1,CATSGHSGVEQFF,TGTGCCACCAGCGGGCATAGCGGGGTTGAGCAGTTCTTC
TRBD1,few,TRBV5-1,TRBJ2-1,CASSPGDRVEGSGYNEQFF,TGCGCCAGCAGCCCGGGGGACAGGGTAGAGGGTAGCGGCTACAATGAGCAGTTCTTC
NA,many,TRBV18,TRBJ2-5,CASSPLQETQYF,TGTGCCAGCAGTCCCCTCCAAGAGACCCAGTACTTC
NA,many,TRBV6-2/TRBV6-3,TRBJ2-3,CASSYRGPTQYF,TGTGCCAGCAGTTACAGGGGTCCAACGCAGTATTTT
NA,NA,TRBV10-1,TRBJ2-3,CASSEARGRRDTQYF,TGCGCCAGCAGTGAGGCCCGGGGACGCAGGGATACGCAGTATTTT
TRBD1,many,TRBV4-2,TRBJ1-1,CASRGQGNTEAFF,TGTGCCAGCAGGGGACAGGGGAACACTGAAGCTTTCTTT
NA,NA,TRBV27,TRBJ1-2,CASSLSPSGGYTF,TGTGCCAGCAGTTTATCCCCCTCCGGAGGCTACACCTTC
TRBD2,few,TRBV7-9,TRBJ2-5,CASSHGGGLVVETQYF,TGTGCCAGCAGCCACGGGGGGGGCCTCGTCGTCGAGACCCAGTACTTC
TRBD1,few,TRBV11-2,TRBJ2-5,CASSPRTGLVTQYF,TGTGCCAGCAGCCCGCGGACAGGGTTGGTGACCCAGTACTTC
NA,NA,TRBV28,TRBJ1-5,CASSLIGGSNQPQHF,TGTGCCAGCAGTTTAATAGGGGGGAGCAATCAGCCCCAGCATTTT
TRBD2,NA,TRBV29-1,TRBJ2-2,CSVAAGRPGELFF,TGCAGCGTTGCAGCGGGGCGGCCCGGGGAGCTGTTTTTT
NA,NA,TRBV29-1,TRBJ1-5,CSGSEGPQHF,TGCAGCGGCTCCGAAGGGCCCCAGCATTTT
TRBD2,many,TRBV7-2,TRBJ2-3,CASSFSGGAPDTQYF,TGTGCCAGCAGCTTTTCCGGGGGGGCCCCAGATACGCAGTATTTT
NA,NA,TRBV7-6,TRBJ2-3,CASRSGGTPRSAQYF,TGTGCCAGCAGGTCCGGTGGGACCCCCCGCAGCGCGCAGTATTTT
TRBD1,NA,TRBV7-3,TRBJ2-1,CASSLGTGENNEQFF,TGTGCCAGCAGCTTAGGGACAGGGGAGAACAATGAGCAGTTCTTC
NA,few,TRBV27,TRBJ1-3,CASSPGHYASGNTIYF,TGTGCCAGCAGTCCCGGACATTATGCCTCTGGAAACACCATATATTTT
TRBD2,many,TRBV7-9,TRBJ2-7,CASSPTGGAAYEQYF,TGTGCCAGCAGCCCTACCGGGGGGGCCGCCTACGAGCAGTACTTC
NA,NA,TRBV7-2,TRBJ2-1,CASGGHSYNEQFF,TGTGCCAGCGGAGGGCACTCCTACAATGAGCAGTTCTTC
NA,few,TRBV4-3,TRBJ2-1,CASSQEFRYSYNEQFF,TGCGCCAGCAGCCAAGAATTCCGCTACTCCTACAATGAGCAGTTCTTC